This T cell receptor (beta chain) was sequenced during a study of blood T cell repertoires in COVID-19. Turning to the study itself: COVID-19 samples, acute and convalescent, were from the United States, Italy and Spain. Sample material is recorded as cDNA or gDNA derived from T cells, B-cell-depleted T cells, or PBMCs.

The repertoire was sequenced with immunoSEQ multiplex PCR; TCRdb's copy has only in-frame clones and lacks some. The repertoire consists of under 45,000 clones, with around three quarters occurring once and the leading ten covering roughly a quarter. This CDR3 spans 14 amino acids. Losses at the gene ends were 7 bases for V and 8 bases for J; bases not matched to a gene: 12. The germline V gene encodes CDR1 SNHLY and CDR2 FYNNEI. This clone was detected only a few times. This sequence joins TRBV2 and TRBJ1-2; 8 nucleotides agree with TRBD1. This receptor was identified in a man of 80 years or more with acute or convalescent COVID-19. The sequenced sample consisted of peripheral blood. CDR3 sequence (DNA): TGTGCCAGCACCCTGGACAGGGCCCCTTTAGGCTACACCTTC. This codes for CASTLDRAPLGYTF.